The 12 T cell receptor beta chains presented below share a single source sample, sequenced in a study of blood T cell repertoires in COVID-19 (dated by TCRdb to 2020 to 2021). Preparation of the library involved the immunoSEQ multiplex PCR assay. In its TCRdb copy, this immuneACCESS table keeps in-frame sequences only and misses some clones. Where compared with another copy, unresolved V genes explain less than half of these, and the others have no known cause. The sample records fewer than 450,000 clones, roughly 91% of which are singletons. The biggest ten clones account for approximately 0.55% of the sample. The sequenced material came from PBMCs or T cells enriched from blood (not recorded which). The receptors originated from a man aged 18 to 30 who had recovered from COVID-19.

The chain uses TRBV19 and TRBJ1-1; no definite D call. V dropped 3 bases and J dropped 7 bases, with 12 bases sitting between them. The CDR3 extends over 13 amino acids. The germline V gene has CDR1 LNHDA and CDR2 SQIVND (reference sequence). CDR3 in amino acids: CASSIAVGIEAFF. The CDR3 DNA reads TGTGCCAGTAGTATTGCGGTAGGAATTGAAGCTTTCTTT.

The chain is built from TRBV5-1 and TRBJ1-4; D is uncertain. This CDR3 is built from 16 residues. Germline CDR1 and CDR2: SGHRS and YFSETQ. Trimming removed 0 bases from V and 1 base from J, with 10 bases in between. For the CDR3, the DNA is TGCGCCAGCAGCTTGGGAGCGGGGAAAACTAATGAAAAACTGTTTTTT. Its translation: CASSLGAGKTNEKLFF.

This clone appeared once. The rearrangement joins TRBV2 to TRBJ1-1, with D possibly TRBD1 on 5 matching bases. The CDR3 has 13 residues. The germline V gene encodes CDR1 SNHLY and CDR2 FYNNEI. With 4 bases removed from V and 10 bases from J, the gap between germline ends came to 16 bases. The CDR3 nucleotides are TGTGCCAGCAGTGCACAGGTCTTTCCCGGAGCTTTCTTT. Its translation is CASSAQVFPGAFF.

The chain employs TRBV3-1 (or the pseudogene TRBV3-2) and TRBJ1-2, with 7 positions matching TRBD1. Germline V CDR1 and CDR2: LGHDT, YNNKEL (reference sequence). V gave up 3 bases and J gave up 7 bases; unmatched junction bases: 11. The CDR3 sequence is 15 residues long. The CDR3 region is CASSHPKQGEFGYTF. The CDR3 bases are TGTGCCAGCAGCCACCCCAAGCAGGGGGAATTTGGCTACACCTTC.

The CDR3 spells CASSRSGEKLFF. DNA of the CDR3: TGTGCCAGCAGCAGGTCTGGGGAAAAACTGTTTTTT. The V gene is TRBV28, the J gene TRBJ1-4; D not certain. This CDR3 region has 12 residues. Germline assignment: CDR1 MDHEN and CDR2 SYDVKM. Trimming took off 6 bases at V and 8 bases at J, with 10 bases between the two ends.

The chain combines TRBV7-9 with TRBJ2-1, with 7 bases lining up with TRBD1. Trimming cost V 5 bases and J 6 bases; bases outside gene matches: 10. The length of the CDR3 is 15 residues. Germline CDR1 SEHNR, CDR2 FQNEAQ (reference sequence). CDR3 sequence: CASSRYRGRSNEQFF. For the CDR3, the DNA is TGTGCCAGCAGCCGATACAGGGGCCGGAGCAATGAGCAGTTCTTC.

The chain links TRBV3-1 (or the pseudogene TRBV3-2) to TRBJ2-7; D remains ambiguous. This CDR3 is 15 amino acids long. V lost 0 bases, J lost 2 bases, and 11 bases lay in between. The germline gives CDR1 LGHDT, CDR2 YNNKEL (reference sequence). CDR3 residues: CASSQDLSKTYEQYF. CDR3 DNA sequence: TGTGCCAGCAGCCAAGATTTGAGCAAAACCTACGAGCAGTACTTC.

The CDR3 DNA is TGTGCCTGGAGTAGGGGGTTTGACAGGGGTCCTCCTAGGTATGGCTACACCTTC. Its protein is CAWSRGFDRGPPRYGYTF. The genes are TRBV30 and TRBJ1-2, with TRBD1 matching over 8 bases. Germline V gene data show CDR1 as GTSNPN and CDR2 as SVGIG (reference sequence). The CDR3 has 18 residues. Germline trimming cut 2 bases from V and 5 bases from J; bases unmatched to any gene: 19.

The genes are TRBV5-5 and TRBJ2-7; a possible D gene is TRBD2 (5 bases). Germline V gives CDR1 SGHKS, CDR2 YYEKEE (reference sequence). CDR3 length: 13 residues. Trimming cost V 4 bases and J 1 base, with 9 bases left between them. The CDR3 protein is CASSPRGSYEQYF. The CDR3 DNA is TGTGCCAGCAGCCCCCGGGGTTCCTACGAGCAGTACTTC.

V is TRBV18 and J is TRBJ1-2; a possible D gene is TRBD1 (6 bases). The CDR3 is 13 residues long. Germline CDR1 reads KGHSH; CDR2 reads LQKENI. The V and J ends lost 3 bases and 9 bases respectively, with 14 bases between them. CDR3 in DNA: TGTGCCAGCTCACCTTCTCAGGGGACCAGCTACACCTTC. Translated: CASSPSQGTSYTF.

V usage is TRBV6-5 and J usage is TRBJ2-2; a weak D match, TRBD1 (6 bases). Trimming left V 5 bases short and J 6 bases short, with 16 bases between. This CDR3 is 15 amino acids long. Germline CDR1 and CDR2: MNHEY and SVGAGI. Written as DNA, the CDR3 is TGTGCCAGCAGTAAGGGGACACCGAGGCCCGGGGAGCTGTTTTTT. Residues: CASSKGTPRPGELFF.

The chain combines TRBV7-9 with TRBJ2-1; 10 nucleotides line up with TRBD1. Losses at the gene ends were 4 bases for V and 9 bases for J; bases not matched to a gene: 3. The CDR3 totals 13 residues. The germline gives CDR1 SEHNR, CDR2 FQNEAQ (reference sequence). CDR3 region: CASSSTGGVEQFF. DNA of the CDR3: TGTGCCAGCAGCTCGACAGGGGGCGTTGAGCAGTTCTTC.